This TCR beta chain was captured in a study of cytomegalovirus exposure and HLA in healthy donors (dated by TCRdb to the late 2010s). Study-wide context: An earlier analysis of several hundred of the donors reported about 250 Gb of sequence data and about 100 million unique TCR beta sequences from roughly 200 million T cells. The study aimed to test whether signatures of past pathogen exposure could be identified by cataloging public T cell receptors. Among the roughly 380 genotyped donors, about 85% belonged to the genetic ancestry cluster associated with self-reported Caucasian donors. In a later genetic analysis, genome-wide SNP genotypes for about 65% of the roughly 670 donors were used, and that subset was treated as a discovery cohort. Along with the approximately 700-subject first cohort, a separate validation cohort of over a hundred different subjects was used. High-throughput TCR immunosequencing, statistical association of individual TCRs with disease status, and machine learning were combined to predict cytomegalovirus infection status. Around 320 gigabases of sequencing data and approximately 93 million unique TCR sequences were included in an early release covering about 700 HLA-typed donors. To study patterns of TCR occurrence, a later analysis re-analyzed previously published TCR beta repertoires from around 670 donors and added high-resolution HLA genotyping. Donor age, sex, ethnicity and CMV serostatus were compiled alongside the repertoire data. Among around 400 genotyped donors of the cohort, an average of roughly 230,000 unique TCR beta nucleotide sequences was sequenced per donor, of which roughly 17% were non-productive. Typing coverage varied by locus: roughly 629-630 donors for A, B, C, DRB1 and DQB1; roughly 520 for DQA1; more than 600 for DPA1; some 470 for DPB1. In the later analysis, no new phenotypic data were used to find candidate immune exposures; instead, reliance was placed on TCR beta sequences and their occurrence across donors. The study profiled the T cell repertoires of approximately 700 subjects by immunosequencing and related them to cytomegalovirus serostatus. Every repertoire in the discovery cohort had been generated on one and the same sequencing platform. To decide whether each TCR beta V gene segment behaved as functional or pseudogenic, an earlier analysis of some 580 of the donors relied on high-throughput TCR beta sequencing. HLA typing covered class I and class II loci at four-digit resolution. Because of strong linkage in the cohort, roughly five DR-DQ haplotypes were treated as single units for association and clustering. General findings and caveats noted by the study authors: For the cohort, immune exposure information was limited to CMV serostatus. Because some donors lacked HLA typing at each locus, the association tests relied only on the typed subset. Presence/absence analyses assumed roughly uniform sequencing depth across donors, an assumption that may not hold. A later genetic analysis reported fewer N-insertions in productive TCRs among donors in an Asian-associated ancestry cluster than the roughly 620-donor mean. An association between a missense DCLRE1C variant and V-gene and J-gene trimming of TCR beta chains was found in a later genetic analysis and replicated in an independent cohort. In an earlier analysis of around 600 of the donors, most TCR beta V segments appeared in productive rearrangements about 87% or about 30% of the time, broadly matching IMGT annotations. Roughly 15 rarely observed V segments, including chromosome 9 orphons, were excluded from the earlier analysis of some 590 of the donors because counts were too low. Most TCR sequences were observed very rarely across donors, whereas some public TCRs were present in many individuals. In the study, around 150 TCR beta chains were listed as associated with cytomegalovirus. Most CMV-associated TCR beta chains appeared to be HLA-restricted in a later analysis, and the HLA associations seemed to be driven largely by CMV exposure. Linkage disequilibrium might explain the correlated functional status among segregating V segments, but an unknown experimental factor could not be excluded. When HLA alleles, especially DR and DQ, strongly co-occurred, attributing TCR associations to individual alleles was difficult. A few of the identified cytomegalovirus-associated TCR beta chains were confirmed in vitro to be specific for cytomegalovirus antigens. The cohort was sequenced for TCR beta chains only, and without alpha or paired-chain data the features that could be detected were limited. A later analysis associated about 17,000 TCR beta sequences with specific HLA alleles at a false discovery rate of 0.05. A further reported finding was that TCR beta sequences accurately predicted the HLA-A and HLA-B alleles for most subjects in the first cohort. In a later analysis, HLA-associated TCR beta chains were found to be more clonally expanded and to have lower generation probabilities than equally common non-associated chains. In both the original and validation cohorts, the classifier was reported to diagnose cytomegalovirus status with high specificity and sensitivity. According to the authors, the approach could potentially be generalized to other disease states and immunological phenotypes. A cluster of highly shared sequence variants was judged likely to be a technical artifact of the sequencing pipeline. In a later analysis, several top co-occurrence clusters were reported to appear linked to parvovirus B19, influenza, CMV and Epstein-Barr virus. A later analysis found that TCR association rates varied across HLA loci, with DRB1 alleles showing the most associated TCRs and HLA-C alleles the fewest.

As regards this clone: The clone's antigen remains unknown.

The method behind the library was the immunoSEQ multiplex PCR assay. A mixture of 60 forward primers for TCR Vbeta segments and 13 reverse primers for TCR Jbeta segments was used in the multiplex PCR. The CDR3 region of rearranged TCR beta genes was amplified from genomic DNA by a multiplex PCR assay. Amplified TCR beta libraries were sequenced as 87-base-pair reads on the Illumina HiSeq System. The paper's data handling went like this. In a later analysis, some 80 million unique TCR beta chains were counted across the roughly 610 repertoires, and around 11 million of these chains were shared by at least two donors. Raw reads were error-corrected and collapsed into unique sequences with a nearest-neighbor algorithm that merged closely related sequences to remove PCR and sequencing errors. Alignment of CDR3 sequences to IMGT reference sequences was used to assign V, D and J gene segments. For a sequence to be retained, at least a six-nucleotide match to both a V gene segment and a J gene segment was required. Rearrangements were classified as productive when the CDR3 lacked stop codons and remained in frame with V and J, and all other rearrangements were classified as non-productive. CDR3 was defined according to IMGT convention as the region running from the second conserved V-encoded cysteine to the conserved J-encoded phenylalanine. In an earlier analysis of more than 550 of the donors, sequences lacking an unambiguous match to a single V gene segment were excluded. An earlier analysis of some 500 of the donors classified V segments as functional when productive rearrangements were above 56.7% and as segregating when the standard deviation between donors was above 5%. A statistical classification framework was built for diagnosing cytomegalovirus status from the catalog of TCR beta chain sequences. V and J gene assignment, in a later analysis, came from comparing TCR nucleotide sequences with IMGT/GENE-DB human TR gene sequences. Using the TCRdist pipeline, a later analysis assigned CDR3 sequences along with most-parsimonious VDJ recombination scenarios. A later analysis defined each TCR beta chain by its CDR3 amino acid sequence plus V-gene family, and excluded reads lacking a unique V-gene family. A later analysis removed 450 to 600 highly shared, low-generation-probability nucleotide sequences to deal with suspected cross-contamination and a sequencing artifact. A later analysis calculated a clonal expansion index for each public chain from normalized within-repertoire ranks of inferred template counts. Generation probabilities in a later analysis came from a VDJ recombination model fitted to out-of-frame rearrangements, and those results were checked against IGoR. Hypergeometric tests were used in a later analysis to score TCR-TCR, TCR-HLA and TCR-CMV co-occurrence, with a repertoire-size bias correction applied to the TCR pairs. False discovery rates were estimated in a later analysis by permuting HLA or CMV assignments 20 times. In a later analysis, co-occurring TCRs were grouped with DBSCAN, and TCRdist sequence similarity was added when clustering was performed within HLA-allele-positive subsets. Repertoires with fewer than 30,000 or more than 120,000 public chains, plus five repertoires with anomalous nucleotide sharing, were excluded from co-occurrence clustering. TCRdb obtained this table from immuneACCESS and retained in-frame rearrangements with V and J assigned. These tables miss some clones; where compared with another copy, unresolved V genes account for less than half of the shortfall, and the remainder is unexplained. The V and J calls and clone size are taken from that table; D and trimming were inferred from the DNA. The sample's table lists a count of tens of thousands of clones. About 11% of the sample belongs to the ten largest clones.

The cohort was made up of roughly 670 healthy bone marrow donors. At the time of sampling, all cohort members were nominally healthy, though unrecorded immune exposures were likely present. The donor was CMV seropositive and was included in the group of almost 300 seropositive cohort members. Every donor gave a peripheral blood sample, and the peripheral blood mononuclear cells from that sample were used for TCR beta sequencing. Genomic DNA extraction from the blood cell samples was performed with the Qiagen DNeasy Blood Extraction Kit. The specimen sequenced was PBMCs. The TCR originated in a woman in her 50s in good health and CMV-seropositive.

The CDR3 amino acid sequence is: CASSPPTAYGYTF. The nucleotide sequence reads as follows: TGTGCCAGTAGTCCCCCGACAGCGTATGGCTACACCTTC. The sequence joins TRBV19 to TRBJ1-2; TRBD1 is a weak D gene call, 5 bases matching. The junction shows trimming of 5 bases on V and 5 bases on J, plus 12 bases between the germline ends. Taken from cysteine to phenylalanine, the CDR3 has 13 residues. Kept here is only the CDR3 DNA, which spans 39 bases and is read in frame from base 1. Reading the germline V gene (reference sequence) gives CDR1 LNHDA and CDR2 SQIVND.